The entry below describes one T cell receptor (beta chain). Its specificity is unknown. The data were obtained in a study of cytomegalovirus exposure and HLA in healthy donors. Study overall: T cells numbering about 180 million yielded around 120 million unique TCR beta sequences in an earlier analysis.

V shed 5 bases and J shed 5 bases, with 22 bases lying between them. The CDR3 runs to 17 residues. In germline, CDR1 is SGHDT, CDR2 YYEEEE. Broader study findings: Relative to the approximately 700-donor mean, N-insertions were reportedly fewer in an Asian-associated ancestry cluster in a later analysis. Some TCR beta chains (roughly 160 of them) were listed as cytomegalovirus-associated. Serostatus for CMV was the only available immune exposure information.

PCR employed 60 Vbeta and 13 Jbeta primers. Clones were sequenced by immunoSEQ multiplex PCR, and TCRdb holds only the in-frame ones, with some missing. Of fewer than 200,000 clones listed, approximately 79% are singletons. The source material was PBMCs. The sequence came from a man aged 35-49 years in good health and CMV-seropositive. The chain joins TRBV5-6 to TRBJ2-2; D is possibly TRBD1 (6 bases). The CDR3 DNA follows: TGTGCCAGCAGTTTACCCAAGGACAGAGCCAGGACCGGGGAGCTGTTTTTT. It encodes CASSLPKDRARTGELFF.